The present TCR beta chain was sequenced within a study of CD8 T cells in Susac syndrome. The CDR3 is 15 amino acids. In germline, CDR1 is MDHEN, CDR2 SYDVKM. V gave up 6 bases and J gave up 3 bases, with 14 bases separating them. Random-hexamer reverse transcription was applied to roughly 0.5 to 1 ug RNA. Across 54 Vbeta and 13 Jbeta, immunoSEQ multiplex PCR amplified TCR beta CDR3. TCRdb called the immunoSEQ multiplex PCR reads again in MiXCR, with one record for every CDR3 protein. The repertoire holds 300,000 to 350,000 distinct CDR3 sequences, with about 91% as singletons. CD8+ and CD4+ blood T cells underwent TCR beta sequencing. Isolation of CD8+ and CD4+ T cells was performed negatively, whereas enrichment of TEMRA cells was done by FACS.

The chain couples TRBV28 to TRBJ2-2; tentative D call: TRBD1 (6 bases). The origin of this receptor is a human donor with multiple sclerosis. The sequenced material came from CD4+ T cells from PBMCs. For the CDR3, the DNA is TGTGCCAGCAGGGGCTACAGGGCCCACACCGGGGAGCTGTTTTTT. This encodes CASRGYRAHTGELFF.